This is a list of T cell receptor beta chains from one sample in a study of T cell changes during pregnancy in multiple sclerosis. Sequenced by immunoSEQ multiplex PCR; TCRdb stores in-frame clones only, minus some. The data show about 21,000 clones, roughly 90% seen once. Sample: CD4+ T cells from peripheral blood mononuclear cells, taken in the third trimester of pregnancy. The receptors derive from a female donor with multiple sclerosis, enrolled in a pregnancy study. Both conserved end residues are part of each CDR3. A D gene is named only where the DNA matches it firmly. Size values are once, few and many counts, or a class for expanded clones, and some rows have none.

clone_size	d_call	j_call	v_call	cdr3_nt	cdr3_aa
-	-	TRBJ1-1	TRBV18	TGTGCCAGCTCACCACCCTTTCGGACTGAAGCTTTCTTT	CASSPPFRTEAFF
-	TRBD1	TRBJ1-6	TRBV28	TGTGCCAGCAGGAAGACAGGGCGAAATTCACCCCTCCACTTT	CASRKTGRNSPLHF
-	-	TRBJ1-4	TRBV11-2	TGTGCCAGCAGCTTCCGGGGTGCAACTAATGAAAAACTGTTTTTT	CASSFRGATNEKLFF
-	-	TRBJ1-6	TRBV19	TGTGCCAGTAGTATCCGGACAGTACATTCACCCCTCCACTTT	CASSIRTVHSPLHF
-	-	TRBJ1-1	TRBV6-5	TGTGCCAGCAGTTACATGGGCGAAGCTTTCTTT	CASSYMGEAFF
-	TRBD2	TRBJ2-7	TRBV20-1	TGCAGTGCAAAACTAGCGCGGGAGCAGTACTTC	CSAKLAREQYF
-	-	TRBJ1-5	TRBV5-6	TGTGCCAGCAGCTTAGGACAGCAGAATCAGCCCCAGCATTTT	CASSLGQQNQPQHF
-	-	TRBJ1-2	TRBV7-2	TGTGCCAGCAGCTTAGCGAGAGACAGCAACTATGGCTACACCTTC	CASSLARDSNYGYTF
-	-	TRBJ2-3	TRBV4-3	TGCGCCAGCAGCCAAGATCGGGTAGCTGAAGATACGCAGTATTTT	CASSQDRVAEDTQYF
-	TRBD1	TRBJ2-1	TRBV9	TGTGCCAGCAGCGTAACCGGGACAGGGCAGTACAATGAGCAGTTCTTC	CASSVTGTGQYNEQFF
-	-	TRBJ2-3	TRBV7-2	TGTGCCAGCAGCTTAGGGGCAGGGACAGATACGCAGTATTTT	CASSLGAGTDTQYF
-	-	TRBJ2-3	TRBV11-2	TGTGCCAGCAGCTTAGGGCAGACTAGCACAGATACGCAGTATTTT	CASSLGQTSTDTQYF
-	TRBD1	TRBJ2-1	TRBV18	TGTGCCAGCTCCCCGGACAGGAAATCCTACAATGAGCAGTTCTTC	CASSPDRKSYNEQFF
-	TRBD2	TRBJ2-7	TRBV4-2	TGTGCCAGCAGCTTGCCTAGCGGGGGGCCGTCCTACGAGCAGTACTTC	CASSLPSGGPSYEQYF
-	-	TRBJ1-2	TRBV7-2	TGTGCCAGCAGCCCACAGTCCTATGGCTACACCTTC	CASSPQSYGYTF
-	TRBD1	TRBJ1-2	TRBV29-1	TGCAGCGTAGGACAGGGTAACGCTAACTATGGCTACACCTTC	CSVGQGNANYGYTF
-	-	TRBJ1-2	TRBV19	TGTGCCAGTAGGCGGTCAGCTGGCTACACCTTC	CASRRSAGYTF
once	TRBD2	TRBJ2-3	TRBV11-2	TGTGCCAGCAGCCTTAGCGGGGATGGAACAGATACGCAGTATTTT	CASSLSGDGTDTQYF
-	-	TRBJ1-1	TRBV29-1	TGCAGCGTTGAGGAGCTAGGGGTAGAGACTGAAGCTTTCTTT	CSVEELGVETEAFF
-	TRBD1	TRBJ1-3	TRBV4-1	TGCGCCAGCAGCCCGACAGGGGGCTCTGGAAACACCATATATTTT	CASSPTGGSGNTIYF
-	-	TRBJ2-1	TRBV18	TGTGCCAGCTCACCCCTTGGGGAGGAGCAGTTCTTC	CASSPLGEEQFF
-	-	TRBJ1-4	TRBV6-5	TGTGCCAGCGGAAGCCCGGAGCGGAGCAATGAAAAACTGTTTTTT	CASGSPERSNEKLFF
-	-	TRBJ2-5	TRBV7-9	TGTGCCAGCAGCAGAGTGAAAGGGAGGCCCCAAGAGACCCAGTACTTC	CASSRVKGRPQETQYF
-	-	TRBJ2-5	TRBV18	TGTGCCAGCTCACTAGAGCTGCAAGAGACCCAGTACTTC	CASSLELQETQYF
-	-	TRBJ1-2	TRBV5-6	TGTGCCAGCAGAATAACCCTGCGGGAATATGGCTACACCTTC	CASRITLREYGYTF
-	-	TRBJ1-5	TRBV4-1	TGCGCCAGCAGCCAAGGTAGGCGGCGAGACAATCAGCCCCAGCATTTT	CASSQGRRRDNQPQHF
-	TRBD1	TRBJ1-1	TRBV7-2	TGTGCCAGCAGCTTTCAGGGGGACACTGAAGCTTTCTTT	CASSFQGDTEAFF
-	-	TRBJ2-4	TRBV7-9	TGTGCCAGCAGCCACCCGCCAACAGAGAGTGGCATTCAGTACTTC	CASSHPPTESGIQYF
-	TRBD1	TRBJ1-2	TRBV7-2	TGTGCCAGCACCGCCCTTACAGGGGGATATGGCTACACCTTC	CASTALTGGYGYTF
few	TRBD1	TRBJ1-1	TRBV30	TGTGCCTGGAGTGCCGTGGACAGGAAGGACACTGAAGCTTTCTTT	CAWSAVDRKDTEAFF
-	-	TRBJ1-6	TRBV2	TGTGCCAGCACACGGGACAACTCGTATTCACCCCTCCACTTT	CASTRDNSYSPLHF
-	-	TRBJ1-3	TRBV10-3	TGTGCCATCAGTGAGTCTGGCAGGGCTGGAAACACCATATATTTT	CAISESGRAGNTIYF
-	-	TRBJ1-2	TRBV30	TGTGCCTGGAGTGTAGGTTCGGGGGTTTACTATGGCTACACCTTC	CAWSVGSGVYYGYTF
-	-	TRBJ2-1	TRBV10-1	TGCGCCAGCAGTGTCAGTAGAGGGGGGGACTACAATGAGCAGTTCTTC	CASSVSRGGDYNEQFF
-	-	TRBJ2-7	TRBV5-5	TGTGCCAGCAGCTTGGACTCGTGGGCTTCCTACGAGCAGTACTTC	CASSLDSWASYEQYF
-	-	TRBJ1-1	TRBV9	TGTGCCAGCAGCGGATTACAGGGCCTGAGGGCTGAAGCTTTCTTT	CASSGLQGLRAEAFF
-	-	TRBJ1-6	TRBV7-8	TGTGCCAGCAGCTCCCGGGGGGGCAGCAATTCACCCCTCCACTTT	CASSSRGGSNSPLHF
-	TRBD1	TRBJ2-5	TRBV2	TGTGCCAGCATGGGACAGGGGGGTGAGACCCAGTACTTC	CASMGQGGETQYF
-	-	TRBJ2-3	TRBV29-1	TGCAGCGTTTCCGCAGGGGAAGGAAATACGCAGTATTTT	CSVSAGEGNTQYF
few	-	TRBJ2-2	TRBV19	TGTGCCAGTAGTTGGAGTCGGTTGACCGGGGAGCTGTTTTTT	CASSWSRLTGELFF
-	-	TRBJ1-2	TRBV28	TGTGCCAGCAGTTTAGGGCCCAAAGGGGGCTATGGCTACACCTTC	CASSLGPKGGYGYTF
-	TRBD2	TRBJ2-7	TRBV2	TGTGCCAGCAGTGGTAGCGGGTGGTTATCTGAGCAGTACTTC	CASSGSGWLSEQYF
-	TRBD2	TRBJ2-7	TRBV7-9	TGTGCCAGCAGCCCCAGGGGGACTAGCGGGCGAACCTACGAGCAGTACTTC	CASSPRGTSGRTYEQYF
-	-	TRBJ1-1	TRBV7-3	TGTGCCAGCAGTCTTATGGGGAGAGGCGACACTGAAGCTTTCTTT	CASSLMGRGDTEAFF
-	TRBD2	TRBJ2-3	TRBV6-4	TGTGCCAGCAGTGACGGCGGGGGGAGCACAGATACGCAGTATTTT	CASSDGGGSTDTQYF
-	-	TRBJ2-1	TRBV5-1	TGCGCCAGCAGCTGGGGGCAGAGCTACAATGAGCAGTTCTTC	CASSWGQSYNEQFF
-	-	TRBJ2-5	TRBV10-2	TGCGCCAGACCGGGACTGGCCCCTCAAGAGACCCAGTACTTC	CARPGLAPQETQYF
-	TRBD1	TRBJ1-4	TRBV28	TGTGCCAGCAGCGCTACAGGGGGCTATAGTGAAAAACTGTTTTTT	CASSATGGYSEKLFF
-	-	TRBJ1-1	TRBV29-1	TGCAGCGTTGAGTCGCGGTTGATGAACACTGAAGCTTTCTTT	CSVESRLMNTEAFF
-	TRBD2	TRBJ2-5	TRBV7-2	TGTGCCAGCAGCTTCTTTTTAGCGGGGGGGCAAGAGACCCAGTACTTC	CASSFFLAGGQETQYF